This T cell receptor beta chain was sequenced for a study of CD8 T cells in ankylosing spondylitis. Study-wide findings and caveats: Prior work had noted some motif variants in reactive arthritis blood and synovial fluid. There was a TCR beta motif, made of fewer than 10 highly homologous variants, that appeared characteristic of ankylosing spondylitis blood.

Notes on this clonotype: Its antigen is undetermined.

The length of the CDR3 is 13 residues. Per the germline V gene, CDR1 is DFQATT and CDR2 is SNEGSKA (reference sequence). V was clipped by 6 bases and J by 9 bases, with 15 bases between them. Using its own MiXCR run on the 5' RACE reads, TCRdb lists one record per CDR3 protein. The table shows around 100,000 distinct CDR3 sequences, with nearly 25% occurring only once. What was sequenced was synovial fluid, either unsorted or a sorted T cell fraction (not recorded which). V and J are TRBV20-1 and TRBJ1-6, with D possibly being TRBD1 (5 bases). This TCR was recovered from a male donor with ankylosing spondylitis. The CDR3 here is CSALQGNTSPLHF. The CDR3 DNA is TGCAGTGCCCTTCAGGGAAATACTTCACCCCTCCACTTT.